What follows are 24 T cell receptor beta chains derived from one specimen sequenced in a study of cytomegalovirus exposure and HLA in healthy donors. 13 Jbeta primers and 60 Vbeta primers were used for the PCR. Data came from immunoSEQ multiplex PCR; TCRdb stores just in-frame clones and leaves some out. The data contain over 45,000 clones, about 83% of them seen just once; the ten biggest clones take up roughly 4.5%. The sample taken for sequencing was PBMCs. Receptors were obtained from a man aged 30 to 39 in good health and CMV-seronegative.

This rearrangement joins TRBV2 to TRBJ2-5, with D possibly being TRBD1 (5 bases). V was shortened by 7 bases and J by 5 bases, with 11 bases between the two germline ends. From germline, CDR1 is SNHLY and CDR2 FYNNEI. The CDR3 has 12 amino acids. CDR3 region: CASTRQRETQYF. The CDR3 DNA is TGTGCCAGCACCCGACAGAGGGAGACCCAGTACTTC.

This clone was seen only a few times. The CDR3 DNA follows: TGTGCCAGCAGTCGAACAGGGTATGGCTCCTACGAGCAGTACTTC. Protein sequence: CASSRTGYGSYEQYF. The gene calls are TRBV6-7 and TRBJ2-7; D perhaps matches TRBD1 (6 bases). TRBV6-7 is an ORF; its function is uncertain. Trimming left V 5 bases short and J 0 bases short, with 14 bases between. CDR3 length equals 15 residues.

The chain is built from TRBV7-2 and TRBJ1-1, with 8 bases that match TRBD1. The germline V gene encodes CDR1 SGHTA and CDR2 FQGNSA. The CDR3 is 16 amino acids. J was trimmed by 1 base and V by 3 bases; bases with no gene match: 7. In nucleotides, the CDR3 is TGTGCCAGCAGCTTGGGGGGGACAGGATCGAACACTGAAGCTTTCTTT. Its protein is CASSLGGTGSNTEAFF.

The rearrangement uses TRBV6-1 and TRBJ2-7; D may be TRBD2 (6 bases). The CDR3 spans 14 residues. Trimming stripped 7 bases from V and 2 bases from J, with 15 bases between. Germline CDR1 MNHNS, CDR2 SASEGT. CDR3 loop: CASTEGQGPYEQYF. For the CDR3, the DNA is TGTGCCAGCACGGAGGGGCAGGGCCCCTACGAGCAGTACTTC.

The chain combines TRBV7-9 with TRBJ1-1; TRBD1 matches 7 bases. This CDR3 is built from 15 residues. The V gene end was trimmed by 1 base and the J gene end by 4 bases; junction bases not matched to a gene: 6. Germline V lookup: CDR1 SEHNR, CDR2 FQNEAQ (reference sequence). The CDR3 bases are TGTGCCAGCAGCTTAGGCGGGACAGTTCGCACTGAAGCTTTCTTT. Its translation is CASSLGGTVRTEAFF.

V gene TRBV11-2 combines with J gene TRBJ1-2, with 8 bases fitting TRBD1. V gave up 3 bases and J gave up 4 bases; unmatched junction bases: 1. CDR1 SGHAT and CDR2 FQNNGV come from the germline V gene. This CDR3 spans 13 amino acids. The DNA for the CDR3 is TGTGCCAGCAGCTTGACAGGGGCCTATGGCTACACCTTC. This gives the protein CASSLTGAYGYTF.

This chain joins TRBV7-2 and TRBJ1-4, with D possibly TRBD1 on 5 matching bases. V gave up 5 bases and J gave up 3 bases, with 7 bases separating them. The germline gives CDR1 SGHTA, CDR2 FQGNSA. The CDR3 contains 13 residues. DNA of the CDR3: TGTGCCAGCAGCCGACAGCCTAATGAAAAACTGTTTTTT. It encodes CASSRQPNEKLFF.

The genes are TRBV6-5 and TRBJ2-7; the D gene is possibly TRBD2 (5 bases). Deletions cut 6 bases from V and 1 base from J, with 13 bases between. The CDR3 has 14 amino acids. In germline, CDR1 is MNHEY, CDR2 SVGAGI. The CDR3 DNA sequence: TGTGCCAGCAGGCCCCGGGGAACTTCCTACGAGCAGTACTTC. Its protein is CASRPRGTSYEQYF.

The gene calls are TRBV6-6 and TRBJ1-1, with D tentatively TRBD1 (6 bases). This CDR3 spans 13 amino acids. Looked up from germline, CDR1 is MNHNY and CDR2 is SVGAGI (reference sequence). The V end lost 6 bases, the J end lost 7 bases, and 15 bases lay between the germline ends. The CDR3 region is CASRRGGVIEAFF. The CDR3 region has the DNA TGTGCCAGCAGGAGGGGGGGGGTCATTGAAGCTTTCTTT.

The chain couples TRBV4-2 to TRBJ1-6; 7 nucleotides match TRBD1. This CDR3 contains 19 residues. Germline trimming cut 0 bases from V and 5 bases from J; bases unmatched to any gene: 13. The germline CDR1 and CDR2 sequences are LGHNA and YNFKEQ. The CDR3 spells CASSQELFRRQGDNSPLHF. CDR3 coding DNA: TGTGCCAGCAGCCAAGAGCTCTTCCGAAGACAGGGCGATAATTCACCCCTCCACTTT.

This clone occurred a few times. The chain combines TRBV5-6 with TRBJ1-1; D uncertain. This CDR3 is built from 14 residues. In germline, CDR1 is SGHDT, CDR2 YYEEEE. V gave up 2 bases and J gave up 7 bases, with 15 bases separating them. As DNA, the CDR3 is TGTGCCAGCAGCTTACTGGCGGGGTTCGGTGAAGCTTTCTTT. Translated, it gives CASSLLAGFGEAFF.

The CDR3 region is CASSPRDTGELFF. The CDR3 bases are TGTGCCAGCAGCCCGAGAGACACCGGGGAGCTGTTTTTT. The chain employs TRBV28 and TRBJ2-2; no clear D gene. Trimming took off 6 bases at V and 3 bases at J, with 8 bases between the two ends. Germline CDR1 is MDHEN and CDR2 is SYDVKM. This CDR3 is 13 amino acids long.

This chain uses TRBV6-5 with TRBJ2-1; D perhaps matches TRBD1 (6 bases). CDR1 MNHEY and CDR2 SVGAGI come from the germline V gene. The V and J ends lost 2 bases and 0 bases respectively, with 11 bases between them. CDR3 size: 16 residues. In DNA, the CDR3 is TGTGCCAGCAGTTACGGGACACCGAGCTCCTACAATGAGCAGTTCTTC. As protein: CASSYGTPSSYNEQFF.

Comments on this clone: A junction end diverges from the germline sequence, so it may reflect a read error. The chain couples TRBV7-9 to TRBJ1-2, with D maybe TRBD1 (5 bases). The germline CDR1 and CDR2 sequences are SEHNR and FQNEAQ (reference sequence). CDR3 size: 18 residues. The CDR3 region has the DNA TGTTCCAGCAGCTTAGGCGGCAGGGTTGGGGTGCAGGGCTATGGCTACACCTTC. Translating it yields CSSSLGGRVGVQGYGYTF.

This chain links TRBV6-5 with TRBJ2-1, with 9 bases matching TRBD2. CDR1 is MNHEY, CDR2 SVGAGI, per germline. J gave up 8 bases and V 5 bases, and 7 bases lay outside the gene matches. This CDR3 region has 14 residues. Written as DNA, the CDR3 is TGTGCCAGCAGTGCGGGGGGGGAGGCGGATGAGCAGTTCTTC. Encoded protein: CASSAGGEADEQFF.

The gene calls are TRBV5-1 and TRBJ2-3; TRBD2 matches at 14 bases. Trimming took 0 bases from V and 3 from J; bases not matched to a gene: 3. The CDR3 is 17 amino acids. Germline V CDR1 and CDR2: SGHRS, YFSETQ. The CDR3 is CASSLGLAGGWTDTQYF. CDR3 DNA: TGCGCCAGCAGCTTGGGACTAGCGGGGGGGTGGACAGATACGCAGTATTTT.

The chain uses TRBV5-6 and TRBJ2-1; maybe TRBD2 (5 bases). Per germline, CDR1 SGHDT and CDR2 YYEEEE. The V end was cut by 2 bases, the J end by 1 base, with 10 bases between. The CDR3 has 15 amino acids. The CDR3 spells CASSFRTGSYNEQFF. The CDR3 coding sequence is TGTGCCAGCAGCTTTAGGACTGGGTCCTACAATGAGCAGTTCTTC. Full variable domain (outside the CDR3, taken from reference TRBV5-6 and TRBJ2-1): DAGVTQSPTHLIKTRGQQVTLRCSPKSGHDTVSWYQQALGQGPQFIFQYYEEEERQRGNFPDRFSGHQFPNYSSELNVNALLLGDSALYLCASSFRTGSYNEQFFGPGTRLTVL.

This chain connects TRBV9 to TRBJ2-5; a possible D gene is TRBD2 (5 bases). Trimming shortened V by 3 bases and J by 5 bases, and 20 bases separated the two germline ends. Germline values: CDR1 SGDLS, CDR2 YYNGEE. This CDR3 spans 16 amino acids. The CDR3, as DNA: TGTGCCAGCAGCGACGTAGGGCTAGCCCCTTCTGAGACCCAGTACTTC. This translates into CASSDVGLAPSETQYF.

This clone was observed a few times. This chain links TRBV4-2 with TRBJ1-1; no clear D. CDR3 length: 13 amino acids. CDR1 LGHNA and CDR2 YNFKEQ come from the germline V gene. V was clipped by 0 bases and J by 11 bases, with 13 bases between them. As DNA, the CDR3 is TGTGCCAGCAGCCAAGATAGGGAGGGTTTCGCTTTCTTT. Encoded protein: CASSQDREGFAFF.

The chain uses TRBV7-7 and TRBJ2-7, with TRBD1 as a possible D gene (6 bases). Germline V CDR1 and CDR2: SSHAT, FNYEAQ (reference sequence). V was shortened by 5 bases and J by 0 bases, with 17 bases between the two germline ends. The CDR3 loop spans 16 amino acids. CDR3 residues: CASSQPRQAPSYEQYF. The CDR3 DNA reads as TGTGCCAGCAGCCAACCTAGACAGGCACCCTCCTACGAGCAGTACTTC.

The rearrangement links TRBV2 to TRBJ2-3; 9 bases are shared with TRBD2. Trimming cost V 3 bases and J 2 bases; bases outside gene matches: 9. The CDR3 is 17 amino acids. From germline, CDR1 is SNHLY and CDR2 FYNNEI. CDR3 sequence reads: CASSEGLAGAITDTQYF. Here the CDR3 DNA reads TGTGCCAGCAGTGAGGGATTAGCGGGGGCCATCACAGATACGCAGTATTTT. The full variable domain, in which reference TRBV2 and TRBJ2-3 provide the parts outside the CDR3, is EPEVTQTPSHQVTQMGQEVILRCVPISNHLYFYWYRQILGQKVEFLVSFYNNEISEKSEIFDDQFSVERPDGSNFTLKIRSTKLEDSAMYFCASSEGLAGAITDTQYFGPGTRLTVL.

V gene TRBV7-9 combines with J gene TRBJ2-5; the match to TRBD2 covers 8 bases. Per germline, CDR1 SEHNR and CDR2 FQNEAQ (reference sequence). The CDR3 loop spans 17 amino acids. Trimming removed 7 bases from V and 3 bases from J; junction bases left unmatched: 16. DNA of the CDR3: TGTGCCAGCAACCCCCCGGCGGGACTAGGTCCCGAAGAGACCCAGTACTTC. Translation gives CASNPPAGLGPEETQYF.

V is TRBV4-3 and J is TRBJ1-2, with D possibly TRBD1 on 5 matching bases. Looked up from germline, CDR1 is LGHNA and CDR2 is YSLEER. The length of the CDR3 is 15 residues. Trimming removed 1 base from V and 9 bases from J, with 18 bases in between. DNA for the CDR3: TGCGCCAGCAGCCAAGCGGGTTCAGGGTCGAATAGCTACACCTTC. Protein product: CASSQAGSGSNSYTF.

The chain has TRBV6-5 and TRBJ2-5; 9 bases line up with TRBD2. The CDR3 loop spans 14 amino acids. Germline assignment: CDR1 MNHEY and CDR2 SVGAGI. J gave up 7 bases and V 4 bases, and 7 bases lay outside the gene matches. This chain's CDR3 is CASSFVSGSGTQYF. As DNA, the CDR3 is TGTGCCAGCAGTTTTGTTAGCGGGAGTGGGACCCAGTACTTC.